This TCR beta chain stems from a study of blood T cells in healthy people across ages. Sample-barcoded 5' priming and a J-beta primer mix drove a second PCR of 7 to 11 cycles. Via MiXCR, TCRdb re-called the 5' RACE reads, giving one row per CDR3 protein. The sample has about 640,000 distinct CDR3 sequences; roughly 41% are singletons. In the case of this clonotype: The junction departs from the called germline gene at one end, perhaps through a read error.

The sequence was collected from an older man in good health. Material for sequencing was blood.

This chain's CDR3 is CASSPPRQGEQETRYF. In DNA, the CDR3 is TGTGCCAGCAGCCCCCCCCGGCAGGGGGAACAAGAGACCCGGTACTTC. The rearrangement links TRBV6-5 to TRBJ2-5; 7 bases align to TRBD1. The length of the CDR3 is 16 residues. CDR1 and CDR2 from the germline V gene are MNHEY and SVGAGI.